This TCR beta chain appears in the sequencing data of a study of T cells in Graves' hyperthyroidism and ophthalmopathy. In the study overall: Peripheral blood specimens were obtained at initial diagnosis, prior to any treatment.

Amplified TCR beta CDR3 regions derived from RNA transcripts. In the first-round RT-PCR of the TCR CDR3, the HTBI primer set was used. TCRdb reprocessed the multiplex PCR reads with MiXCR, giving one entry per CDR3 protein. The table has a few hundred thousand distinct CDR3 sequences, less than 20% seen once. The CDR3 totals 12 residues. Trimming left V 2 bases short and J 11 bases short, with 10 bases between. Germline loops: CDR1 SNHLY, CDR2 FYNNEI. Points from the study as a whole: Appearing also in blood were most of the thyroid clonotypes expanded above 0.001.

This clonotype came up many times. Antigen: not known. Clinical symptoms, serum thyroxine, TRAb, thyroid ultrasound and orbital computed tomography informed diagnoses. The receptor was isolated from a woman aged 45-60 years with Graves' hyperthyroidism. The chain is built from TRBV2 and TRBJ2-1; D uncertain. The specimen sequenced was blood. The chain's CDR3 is CASSETSEKQFF. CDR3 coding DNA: TGTGCCAGCAGTGAAACTTCGGAGAAGCAGTTCTTC.